The source of this T cell receptor beta chain is a study of T-cell memory formation after mild COVID-19. CDR1 is SQVTM, CDR2 ANQGSEA, per germline. Deletions cut 2 bases from V and 0 bases from J, with 10 bases between. This CDR3 has 14 amino acids. TCR alpha and TCR beta cDNA libraries carrying sample barcodes and UMIs came from 5'RACE with constant-segment primers. Via MiXCR, TCRdb re-called the 5' RACE reads, giving one row per CDR3 protein. The sample contains 190,000 or so distinct CDR3 sequences, roughly 23% of which appear only once. A few counts support this clonotype. Its specificity is not known. Study results and limitations: The appearance of some responding clones in pre-infection memory suggested that cross-reactive memory joined. The SARS-CoV-2 specificity of second-wave clones reaching peak at day 37 remained unverified. The study found balanced CD4/CD8 in clones contracting day 15 to 85 and a CD4+ lean in later expanders.

Sequencing was performed on PBMCs or a T cell subset sorted from them (not recorded which). The J gene is TRBJ1-1, the V gene TRBV29-1; the D gene is possibly TRBD1 (5 bases). This sequence was found in an adult woman who had mild COVID-19 (a few samples of this study predate the infection). Cell type and time point are not known. The CDR3 region has the DNA TGCAGCGTTGAATGGCCAGGGCTGAACACTGAAGCTTTCTTT. Protein sequence: CSVEWPGLNTEAFF.